The 24 T cell receptor beta chains below all came from one sample that was sequenced in a study of blood T cell repertoires in COVID-19. The table came from immunoSEQ multiplex PCR; TCRdb's copy has only in-frame clones and leaves some out. The sample contains some 130,000 clones, roughly three quarters of which appear only once. The sequencing sample was made of peripheral blood. The receptors come from a woman between 65 and 79 years old with acute or convalescent COVID-19.

The rearrangement links TRBV19 to TRBJ2-4; TRBD2 is a possible D gene (5 bases). Germline-derived CDR1 and CDR2 are LNHDA and SQIVND (reference sequence). The CDR3 covers 14 residues. Between the trimmed V and J ends, which lost 8 bases and 0 bases, there was a span of 11 bases. The CDR3 protein is CASGHGVAKNIQYF. The DNA of the CDR3 is TGTGCCAGTGGCCACGGGGTAGCCAAAAACATTCAGTACTTC. Variable domain in full (rest from reference TRBV19 and TRBJ2-4): DGGITQSPKYLFRKEGQNVTLSCEQNLNHDAMYWYRQDPGQGLRLIYYSQIVNDFQKGDIAEGYSVSREKKESFPLTVTSAQKNPTAFYLCASGHGVAKNIQYFGAGTRLSVL.

This clone is a singleton in its sample. This sequence joins TRBV5-6 and TRBJ1-2; no clear D. CDR3 size: 13 residues. In germline, CDR1 is SGHDT, CDR2 YYEEEE. V shed 4 bases and J shed 8 bases, with 15 bases lying between them. CDR3 bases: TGTGCCAGCAGCCCCCAATGGGCCCGCGGCTACACCTTC. Protein product: CASSPQWARGYTF.

This chain joins TRBV10-2 and TRBJ2-5; no reliable D call. The CDR3 totals 12 residues. Trimming removed 4 bases at V and 5 bases at J, with 8 bases between. Germline loops: CDR1 WSHSY, CDR2 SAAADI. CDR3 sequence reads: CASSVARETQYF. The CDR3 DNA follows: TGCGCCAGCAGTGTGGCTAGGGAGACCCAGTACTTC.

This sequence joins TRBV5-1 and TRBJ2-7; 11 nucleotides match TRBD2. Looked up from germline, CDR1 is SGHRS and CDR2 is YFSETQ. The CDR3 runs to 14 residues. V lost 4 bases, J lost 2 bases, and 2 bases stayed unmatched. The DNA for the CDR3 is TGCGCCAGCAGCCCTAGCGGGGGGACCTACGAGCAGTACTTC. Translated: CASSPSGGTYEQYF.

This chain uses TRBV2 with TRBJ2-5; perhaps TRBD2 as D (6 bases). V gave up 6 bases and J gave up 1 base, with 15 bases separating them. There are 15 residues in the CDR3. The V gene's germline CDR1 is SNHLY and CDR2 FYNNEI. Here the CDR3 reads CASRGTGGPQETQYF. Here the CDR3 DNA reads TGTGCCAGCAGGGGCACAGGAGGGCCCCAAGAGACCCAGTACTTC.

This chain joins TRBV27 and TRBJ1-1, with no clear D. From germline, CDR1 is MNHEY and CDR2 SMNVEV (reference sequence). Trimming left V 4 bases short and J 2 bases short, with 14 bases between. The CDR3 loop spans 15 amino acids. The CDR3 DNA is TGTGCCAGCAGTTCGGTGACACGGGGAAACACTGAAGCTTTCTTT. This codes for CASSSVTRGNTEAFF.

The chain carries TRBV7-2 and TRBJ2-5; D is undetermined. V was cut by 1 base and J by 2 bases, with 5 bases left in between. CDR3 length: 13 residues. Germline CDR1 SGHTA, CDR2 FQGNSA. Here the CDR3 reads CASSLVRQETQYF. Written as DNA, the CDR3 is TGTGCCAGCAGCTTAGTCAGACAAGAGACCCAGTACTTC. The full variable domain, completed using reference TRBV7-2 and TRBJ2-5, is GAGVSQSPSNKVTEKGKDVELRCDPISGHTALYWYRQSLGQGLEFLIYFQGNSAPDKSGLPSDRFSAERTGGSVSTLTIQRTQQEDSAVYLCASSLVRQETQYFGPGTRLLVL.

The V and J genes are TRBV5-1 and TRBJ2-1; D ambiguous. The CDR3 has 14 residues. Germline V gene data show CDR1 as SGHRS and CDR2 as YFSETQ. Trimming took off 0 bases at V and 9 bases at J, with 13 bases between the two ends. The CDR3 DNA follows: TGCGCCAGCAGCTTGGGCAGTGGGCGCGCTGAGCAGTTCTTC. This sequence encodes CASSLGSGRAEQFF.

The chain links TRBV6-5 to TRBJ1-4; D might be TRBD1 (6 bases). V lost 4 bases and J 2 bases, leaving 8 bases between the germline ends. The CDR3 runs to 14 residues. Germline values: CDR1 MNHEY, CDR2 SVGAGI. CDR3 coding DNA: TGTGCCAGCAGTTCCAGGGGCACTAATGAAAAACTGTTTTTT. As protein: CASSSRGTNEKLFF.

The chain recombines TRBV11-2 with TRBJ1-4; D is unresolved. Germline-derived CDR1 and CDR2 are SGHAT and FQNNGV. The germline V and J ends were trimmed by 0 bases and 8 bases, with 13 bases remaining between them. This CDR3 has 15 residues. This CDR3 reads CASSLEPRRGEKLFF. The CDR3 bases are TGTGCCAGCAGCTTAGAACCCAGGCGGGGAGAAAAACTGTTTTTT. The full variable domain, completed using reference TRBV11-2 and TRBJ1-4, is EAGVAQSPRYKIIEKRQSVAFWCNPISGHATLYWYQQILGQGPKLLIQFQNNGVVDDSQLPKDRFSAERLKGVDSTLKIQPAKLEDSAVYLCASSLEPRRGEKLFFGSGTQLSVL.

This clone was picked up a small number of times. The CDR3 sequence: CASSLETGTFEGYTF. CDR3 bases: TGTGCCAGCAGCTTGGAGACAGGGACATTCGAGGGCTACACCTTC. V and J are TRBV5-4 and TRBJ1-2; 7 bases are a match to TRBD1. V was clipped by 0 bases and J by 8 bases; unmatched bases: 10. Germline loops: CDR1 SGHNT, CDR2 YYREEE (reference sequence). There are 15 residues in the CDR3.

The rearrangement links TRBV7-8 to TRBJ2-6; 9 nucleotides line up with TRBD2. Per germline, CDR1 SGHVS and CDR2 FQNEAQ. The CDR3 consists of 16 residues. For the CDR3, the DNA is TGTCCCCCCCGCCGCGGGGGGGGGCCTGGGGCCAACGTCCTGACTTTC. Amino acids: CPPRRGGGPGANVLTF.

The genes are TRBV7-2 and TRBJ1-1, with D unclear. This CDR3 contains 12 residues. The ends were cut back, 6 bases at V and 5 bases at J, with 10 bases in the middle. Germline V CDR1 and CDR2: SGHTA, FQGNSA. CDR3: CASSSQRTEAFF. The CDR3 DNA sequence: TGTGCCAGCAGTTCCCAGAGGACTGAAGCTTTCTTT.

This clone appeared a few times. The chain combines TRBV12-3 or TRBV12-4 with TRBJ2-7, with no clear D. This CDR3 has 11 residues. V dropped 3 bases and J dropped 3 bases, with 3 bases sitting between them. The CDR3: CASSFHYEQYF. The CDR3 bases are TGTGCCAGCAGTTTCCACTACGAGCAGTACTTC.

The chain links TRBV19 to TRBJ1-2; 9 nucleotides match TRBD1. The CDR3 runs 15 residues. Germline CDR1 LNHDA, CDR2 SQIVND (reference sequence). Germline trimming cut 8 bases from V and 8 bases from J; bases unmatched to any gene: 15. The CDR3: CASYPPGQGWFGYTF. CDR3 nucleotide sequence: TGTGCCAGTTACCCTCCGGGACAGGGATGGTTCGGCTACACCTTC.

This chain joins TRBV24-1 and TRBJ2-1; D may be TRBD2 (6 bases). V lost 6 bases, J lost 0 bases, and 23 bases lay in between. Looked up from germline, CDR1 is KGHDR and CDR2 is SFDVKD. This CDR3 has 19 residues. DNA for the CDR3: TGTGCCACCAGTTACCAGCTCGGGTGGCGGGACCCCTCCTACAATGAGCAGTTCTTC. Protein sequence: CATSYQLGWRDPSYNEQFF.

In this sample, this clone turned up a few times. This chain links TRBV5-4 with TRBJ1-1; D gene ambiguous. This CDR3 spans 13 amino acids. Trimming removed 0 bases at V and 1 base at J, with 4 bases between. The V gene's germline CDR1 is SGHNT and CDR2 YYREEE (reference sequence). CDR3 sequence reads: CASSLAGNTEAFF. The CDR3 bases are TGTGCCAGCAGCTTGGCAGGGAACACTGAAGCTTTCTTT.

J is TRBJ2-5 and V is TRBV9; 7 nucleotides line up with TRBD2. Germline V gives CDR1 SGDLS, CDR2 YYNGEE. The CDR3 contains 14 residues. Germline trimming cut 3 bases from V and 5 bases from J; bases unmatched to any gene: 7. DNA for the CDR3: TGTGCCAGCAGCGAGGGTGGTAGCGGGGAGACCCAGTACTTC. This translates into CASSEGGSGETQYF.

This rearrangement joins TRBV2 to TRBJ2-7; D gene ambiguous. CDR1 SNHLY and CDR2 FYNNEI come from the germline V gene. The V gene lost 6 bases and the J gene lost 0 bases, with 9 bases spanning the gap. This CDR3 has 13 residues. CDR3 region: CASSQAPSYEQYF. The CDR3 nucleotides read TGTGCCAGCAGCCAGGCTCCCTCCTACGAGCAGTACTTC.

This clone was counted only a few times. The chain employs TRBV7-2 and TRBJ2-2, with D tentatively TRBD2 (6 bases). V was cut by 5 bases and J by 4 bases, with 14 bases left in between. The CDR3 totals 15 residues. The germline V gene has CDR1 SGHTA and CDR2 FQGNSA. DNA of the CDR3: TGTGCCAGCAGCCCTAGCGATTTCATCACCGGGGAGCTGTTTTTT. This codes for CASSPSDFITGELFF.

This clone was counted once. This chain joins TRBV5-8 and TRBJ1-5; TRBD1 matches at 9 bases. V shed 0 bases and J 7 bases; nucleotides not matched to a gene: 5. Germline lookup yields CDR1 SGHTS and CDR2 YDEGEE. This CDR3 spans 15 amino acids. CDR3 amino acids: CASSLGEGQGQPQHF. CDR3 sequence (DNA): TGTGCCAGCAGCTTGGGAGAGGGACAGGGCCAGCCCCAGCATTTT.

The rearrangement uses TRBV7-9 and TRBJ2-7; 9 bases match TRBD1. There are 15 residues in the CDR3. The germline V gene has CDR1 SEHNR and CDR2 FQNEAQ (reference sequence). V lost 4 bases, J lost 2 bases, and 6 bases stayed unmatched. The CDR3 spells CASSSMGQGTYEQYF. CDR3 DNA sequence: TGTGCCAGCAGCTCGATGGGACAGGGAACCTACGAGCAGTACTTC.

The chain carries TRBV13 and TRBJ1-2; TRBD1 is a possible D gene (5 bases). V shed 5 bases and J shed 0 bases, with 10 bases lying between them. The CDR3 covers 14 residues. CDR1 and CDR2 (germline): PRHDT, FYEKMQ (reference sequence). The CDR3 protein is CASSGDRTNYGYTF. Written as DNA, the CDR3 is TGTGCCAGCAGCGGCGACAGAACTAACTATGGCTACACCTTC.

The chain joins TRBV19 to TRBJ1-2; TRBD1 matches 7 bases. This CDR3 spans 16 amino acids. Trimming at V came to 4 bases and at J to 4 bases, leaving 12 bases not matched to a gene. Germline V gene sequence: CDR1 LNHDA, CDR2 SQIVND (reference sequence). CDR3 nucleotides: TGTGCCAGTAGTAAATCCGGACAGGACTCGAGCTATGGCTACACCTTC. It codes for CASSKSGQDSSYGYTF.